These 19 T cell receptor beta chains were all obtained from the same sample, sequenced in a study of blood T cell repertoires in COVID-19 (TCRdb year 2020). Libraries were prepared through the immunoSEQ multiplex PCR assay. TCRdb's version of the immuneACCESS table is confined to in-frame rearrangements and falls short of the full clone set. An unresolved V gene accounts for under half of the shortfall where checked; the remainder is of unknown origin. The sample has some 430,000 clones on record, 90% of them singletons. The ten top clones hold about 0.57% of the sample. Sequenced: PBMCs or T cells enriched from blood (not recorded which). The receptors were gathered from a man between 18 and 35 years old who had recovered from COVID-19.

The gene calls are TRBV27 and TRBJ1-6, with 7 bases identical to TRBD1. Germline CDR1 is MNHEY and CDR2 is SMNVEV (reference sequence). CDR3 size: 13 residues. J lost 8 bases, V lost 6 bases, and 4 bases had no gene match. The CDR3 DNA reads as TGTGCCAGCAGCAGGCAGGGGGATTCACCCCTCCACTTT. Translating it yields CASSRQGDSPLHF.

The V gene is TRBV7-6, the J gene TRBJ2-7, with unresolved D. The length of the CDR3 is 16 residues. With 5 bases removed from V and 2 bases from J, the gap between germline ends came to 19 bases. In germline, CDR1 is SGHVS, CDR2 FNYEAQ. The CDR3 DNA follows: TGTGCCAGCAGCCGCCGTTGGAGCGACCCGCCCTACGAGCAGTACTTC. It is translated as CASSRRWSDPPYEQYF.

This chain connects TRBV2 to TRBJ1-6; 8 bases are shared with TRBD1. V was clipped by 10 bases and J by 10 bases; unmatched bases: 9. The CDR3 runs 13 residues. Looked up from germline, CDR1 is SNHLY and CDR2 is FYNNEI. DNA of the CDR3: TGTGCCACCGGACAGGGTCGACGGTCACCCCTCCACTTT. It codes for CATGQGRRSPLHF.

This clone appeared once. The rearrangement joins TRBV18 to TRBJ2-3; unclear D gene. Germline V CDR1 and CDR2: KGHSH, LQKENI. The V end was cut by 1 base, the J end by 3 bases, with 11 bases between. The CDR3 is made up of 15 amino acids. CDR3 residues: CASSPLRSTTDTQYF. The CDR3 DNA reads TGTGCCAGCTCACCACTTCGGAGCACAACAGATACGCAGTATTTT.

The chain carries TRBV15 and TRBJ1-4; possible D gene TRBD1, 5 bases. Trimming removed 5 bases from V and 7 bases from J, with 11 bases in between. The CDR3 is 13 amino acids. The V gene's germline CDR1 is LNHNV and CDR2 YYDKDF (reference sequence). CDR3 bases: TGTGCCACCAGCGCTGGGGCTCGTGAAAAACTGTTTTTT. Its translation: CATSAGAREKLFF.

This clone was recorded once. The chain uses TRBV18 and TRBJ1-6, with 8 bases fitting TRBD1. Looked up from germline, CDR1 is KGHSH and CDR2 is LQKENI. Trimming cost V 3 bases and J 0 bases; bases outside gene matches: 1. CDR3 length equals 16 residues. The CDR3 DNA reads TGTGCCAGCTCACCGACAGGGGACTCCTATAATTCACCCCTCCACTTT. This encodes CASSPTGDSYNSPLHF.

This clone was found a few times. At the DNA level, this CDR3 is encoded by other sequences in the same sample as well. The V and J genes are TRBV11-2 and TRBJ1-1; TRBD1 agrees at 7 bases. The V segment lost 1 base and the J segment 1 base; nucleotides outside the gene matches: 0. Germline CDR1 is SGHAT and CDR2 is FQNNGV. CDR3 length equals 14 residues. CDR3 protein: CASSLAGGNTEAFF. CDR3 nucleotide sequence: TGTGCCAGCAGCTTAGCAGGGGGGAACACTGAAGCTTTCTTT.

Points on this clone: At one end, the junction sequence differs from germline, possibly due to a read error. CDR3 protein: CASSLRAGGDNEQFF. The CDR3 bases are TGTGCCAGCAGTTTAAGGGCGGGAGGGGACAATGAGCAGTTCTTC. The chain employs TRBV7-3 and TRBJ2-1; TRBD2 aligns across 9 bases. CDR1 SGHTA and CDR2 FQGTGA come from the germline V gene. This CDR3 has 15 residues.

The J gene is TRBJ1-3, the V gene TRBV14; unclear D gene. CDR3 length: 15 residues. V shed 1 base and J shed 0 bases, with 7 bases lying between them. From germline, CDR1 is SGHDN and CDR2 FVKESK. CDR3 protein: CASSQVGSSGNTIYF. Here the CDR3 DNA reads TGTGCCAGCAGCCAAGTTGGGAGCTCTGGAAACACCATATATTTT.

The V gene is TRBV3-1 (or the pseudogene TRBV3-2), the J gene TRBJ1-2; 8 bases agree with TRBD1. Germline V lookup: CDR1 LGHDT, CDR2 YNNKEL (reference sequence). CDR3 length: 13 amino acids. Losses at the gene ends were 3 bases for V and 8 bases for J; bases not matched to a gene: 5. The CDR3: CASSQDRVSGYTF. In DNA, the CDR3 is TGTGCCAGCAGCCAGGACAGGGTGTCAGGCTACACCTTC.

V usage is TRBV4-2 and J usage is TRBJ2-7; 11 bases agree with TRBD2. CDR1 and CDR2 from the germline V gene are LGHNA and YNFKEQ. The length of the CDR3 is 17 residues. V was pared by 1 base and J by 1 base, with 6 bases of the junction left unmatched. The CDR3 coding sequence is TGTGCCAGCAGCCAAGTCTGGGGGACTAGCGGATCCTACGAGCAGTACTTC. Translated: CASSQVWGTSGSYEQYF.

The CDR3 sequence is CASPSASYGYTF. CDR3 DNA: TGTGCCAGCCCCTCCGCGTCCTATGGCTACACCTTC. The chain carries TRBV2 and TRBJ1-2; D is unresolved. The CDR3 sequence is 12 residues long. The V and J ends lost 8 bases and 4 bases respectively, with 11 bases between them. Germline V gene lookup returns CDR1 SNHLY and CDR2 FYNNEI.

This clone came up once. This sequence joins TRBV7-2 and TRBJ1-2; 8 nucleotides agree with TRBD1. Trimming at V came to 3 bases and at J to 4 bases, leaving 7 bases not matched to a gene. The length of the CDR3 is 15 residues. CDR1 and CDR2 (germline): SGHTA, FQGNSA. The CDR3 loop reads CASSFQGARGYGYTF. CDR3 nucleotide sequence: TGTGCCAGCAGCTTTCAGGGGGCGCGTGGCTATGGCTACACCTTC.

This chain joins TRBV7-8 and TRBJ1-5; no definite D call. V was trimmed by 6 bases and J by 1 base, leaving 7 bases between them. Germline V CDR1 and CDR2: SGHVS, FQNEAQ. This CDR3 spans 13 amino acids. CDR3 sequence: CASRRGSNQPQHF. The CDR3 coding sequence is TGTGCCAGCAGGAGAGGCAGCAATCAGCCCCAGCATTTT.

The chain links TRBV4-1 to TRBJ1-2; 7 nucleotides agree with TRBD1. The CDR3 contains 16 residues. The V gene's germline CDR1 is MGHRA and CDR2 YSYEKL. V lost 0 bases, J lost 4 bases, and 8 bases stayed unmatched. The CDR3 nucleotides are TGCGCCAGCAGCCAAGAGGGTGAGACAGGGACCTATGGCTACACCTTC. It encodes CASSQEGETGTYGYTF.

This chain uses TRBV6-5 with TRBJ2-3; 7 bases match TRBD1. The germline V gene encodes CDR1 MNHEY and CDR2 SVGAGI. V trimming: 5 bases; J trimming: 3 bases; junction bases outside the gene matches: 2. The CDR3 is 13 residues long. This CDR3 reads CASSTTGTDTQYF. The CDR3, as DNA: TGTGCCAGCAGTACGACAGGGACAGATACGCAGTATTTT.

The rearrangement links TRBV19 to TRBJ1-5, with 7 bases lining up with TRBD1. This CDR3 comprises 13 residues. Germline CDR1 and CDR2: LNHDA and SQIVND (reference sequence). Trimming at V came to 5 bases and at J to 9 bases, leaving 7 bases not matched to a gene. The CDR3 DNA is TGTGCCAGTAGTCCAGGGGGGCCGGGGCCCCAGCATTTT. This codes for CASSPGGPGPQHF.

The chain is built from TRBV28 and TRBJ2-1; D not certain. This CDR3 comprises 16 residues. V lost 5 bases and J lost 2, with 16 bases in between. Germline loops: CDR1 MDHEN, CDR2 SYDVKM. CDR3: CASSTRLASTYNEQFF. Written as DNA, the CDR3 is TGTGCCAGCAGTACTCGACTGGCGTCAACCTACAATGAGCAGTTCTTC.

V gene TRBV7-9 combines with J gene TRBJ1-1, with 8 positions matching TRBD1. The CDR3 sequence is 15 residues long. Per germline, CDR1 SEHNR and CDR2 FQNEAQ (reference sequence). The ends lost 4 bases at V and 1 base at J; junction bases unmatched: 5. In DNA, the CDR3 is TGTGCCAGCAGCTCTCCCGACAGGGGGAACACTGAAGCTTTCTTT. Its translation is CASSSPDRGNTEAFF.